The rows below give T cell receptor beta chains drawn from one sample of a study of pediatric ulcerative colitis. The protocol was immunoSEQ multiplex PCR, while the TCRdb copy is restricted to in-frame clones and leaves out a portion. The sample includes approximately 30,000 clones, about four fifths of them seen just once. The source material was blood. The receptor source for this set is a boy younger than 18 with severe ulcerative colitis. CDR3s include the opening cysteine and the closing phenylalanine or tryptophan. The order of the fields is clone size, J gene, V gene, D gene, CDR3 DNA, CDR3 protein. D genes are given only for firm matches. Clone size appears in some rows only: once, few, many, or a class for an expanded clone.

NA,TRBJ1-6,TRBV6-6,NA,TGTGCCAGCAGTTATATGGCGTCCCCGGGCTCACCCCTCCACTTT,CASSYMASPGSPLHF
NA,TRBJ1-1,TRBV6-5,NA,TGTGCCAGCAGGATACAGGGTGGACCGAACACTGAAGCTTTCTTT,CASRIQGGPNTEAFF
NA,TRBJ2-1,TRBV5-4,TRBD2,TGTGCCAGCAGCTCATTTTCTAGCGGGGGCCACAATGAGCAGTTCTTC,CASSSFSSGGHNEQFF
NA,TRBJ2-7,TRBV7-8,TRBD2,TGTGCCAGCAGCTCCTGGACTAGCGACAAAGCCTACGAGCAGTACTTC,CASSSWTSDKAYEQYF
NA,TRBJ1-1,TRBV30,NA,TGTGCCTGGAGTGTACACAGCTTCATGAACACTGAAGCTTTCTTT,CAWSVHSFMNTEAFF
NA,TRBJ2-5,TRBV7-7,NA,TGTGCCAGCAGCTTAGAAGTCGGTAACCAAGAGACCCAGTACTTC,CASSLEVGNQETQYF
NA,TRBJ2-2,TRBV19,NA,TGTGCCAGTAGTTCGCGGGCGAACACCGGGGAGCTGTTTTTT,CASSSRANTGELFF
NA,TRBJ1-6,TRBV4-1,TRBD1,TGCGCCAGCAGCCAAGTCCCCCGGCAGGGGGCGCGTTCACCCCTCCACTTT,CASSQVPRQGARSPLHF
NA,TRBJ2-7,TRBV6-5,NA,TGTGCCAGCAGTTTAGCCAGCAGCTCCTACGAGCAGTACTTC,CASSLASSSYEQYF
NA,TRBJ2-5,TRBV12-5,NA,TGTGCTAGTGGTTTGGTTCTAGCGCGGAAAGAGACCCAGTACTTC,CASGLVLARKETQYF
NA,TRBJ2-3,TRBV7-9,NA,TGTGCCAGCAGCTTCGAGGGAGGAATTACAGATACGCAGTATTTT,CASSFEGGITDTQYF
few,TRBJ2-2,TRBV30,TRBD2,TGTGCCTGGAGTGTACTAGCGGGGGGGCCCGGGGAGCTGTTTTTT,CAWSVLAGGPGELFF
NA,TRBJ1-1,TRBV7-9,NA,TGTGCCAGCAGCTCACCCGGGACTGAGAACACTGAAGCTTTCTTT,CASSSPGTENTEAFF
NA,TRBJ2-5,TRBV5-8,TRBD1,TGTGCCAGCAGTCGCGGTTCAGGGGGTCTCCAAGAGACCCAGTACTTC,CASSRGSGGLQETQYF
few,TRBJ2-4,TRBV11-2,NA,TGTGCCAGCAGCACAATCCGGGACACACGTAGAGCCAAAAACATTCAGTACTTC,CASSTIRDTRRAKNIQYF
NA,TRBJ1-2,TRBV6-1,NA,TGTGCCAGCACGGCCCGCTATGGCTACACCTTC,CASTARYGYTF
NA,TRBJ2-6,TRBV6-1,NA,TGTGCCAGCAGTGAAGCTCACTCTGGGGCCAACGTCCTGACTTTC,CASSEAHSGANVLTF
once,TRBJ2-3,TRBV30,TRBD1,TGTGCCTGGAGTGGAAAAAAAGACAGGGATCCAGATACGCAGTATTTT,CAWSGKKDRDPDTQYF
NA,TRBJ1-5,TRBV5-5,TRBD1,TGTGCCAGCAGCTGGGGACAGGGCGCTCTCCAGCCCCAGCATTTT,CASSWGQGALQPQHF
NA,TRBJ1-1,TRBV12-1,NA,TGTGCCAGCAGCTGTCGAGGACTAAGTCAAGCTTTCTTT,CASSCRGLSQAFF
NA,TRBJ1-1,TRBV2,NA,TGTGCCAGCAGTTCGATGGAGTGGGCGAGTACTGAAGCTTTCTTT,CASSSMEWASTEAFF
NA,TRBJ2-7,TRBV7-8,NA,TGTGCCAGCAGCTCAATTTCCAGTACGAGGCAGTACTTC,CASSSISSTRQYF
NA,TRBJ2-3,TRBV7-9,TRBD1,TGTGCCAGCAGCTATCCGGGACAGTCAGGCACAGATACGCAGTATTTT,CASSYPGQSGTDTQYF
NA,TRBJ2-7,TRBV6-5,TRBD1,TGTGCCAGCAGTTACGGCGGACAGGATTACGAGCAGTACTTC,CASSYGGQDYEQYF
NA,TRBJ1-6,TRBV19,TRBD1,TGTGCCAGTACGGGACAGATTAATTCACCCCTCCACTTT,CASTGQINSPLHF
NA,TRBJ1-1,TRBV30,NA,TGTGCCTGGAGTGTATTTCAGAACACTGAAGCTTTCTTT,CAWSVFQNTEAFF
few,TRBJ1-2,TRBV6-1,NA,TGTGCCGCTGAATACTATGGCTACACCTTC,CAAEYYGYTF
few,TRBJ1-3,TRBV20-1,NA,TGCAGTGCTAGAGAGGGGTACACCATATATTTT,CSAREGYTIYF
once,TRBJ1-2,TRBV18,NA,TGTGCCAGCTCACCATCCTCACAGGGAGCAGCTAACTATGGCTACACCTTC,CASSPSSQGAANYGYTF
NA,TRBJ2-3,TRBV7-2,TRBD2,TGTGCCAGCAGCTTACTACTAGCGGGGGGGCACCCTACAGATACGCAGTATTTT,CASSLLLAGGHPTDTQYF